This T cell receptor beta chain was captured in a study of T-cell memory formation after mild COVID-19. V dropped 4 bases and J dropped 0; count of bases not matched to a gene: 9. CDR3 size: 16 residues. Germline CDR1 is SGHRS and CDR2 is YFSETQ. Via MiXCR, TCRdb re-called the 5' RACE reads, giving one row per CDR3 protein. The repertoire holds a few hundred thousand distinct CDR3 sequences, with around 28% as singletons. This clonotype was picked up many times. The antigen is unknown. The study's findings and limits: Day 15 to 85 contractors were CD4/CD8 balanced; later expanders leaned CD4+. A second wave of clones peaked on day 37, and their SARS-CoV-2 specificity went unconfirmed. Cross-reactive memory apparently joined, as some responding clones appeared in pre-infection memory.

The sequence derives from an adult woman who had mild COVID-19 (a few samples of this study predate the infection). Cell type and time point are not known. The chain is built from TRBV5-1 and TRBJ1-2; 7 nucleotides agree with TRBD1. Sequencing was done on a sample of PBMCs or a T cell subset sorted from them (not recorded which). The DNA of the CDR3 is TGCGCCAGCAGCCCGACAGGGTGGTCTCCTAACTATGGCTACACCTTC. Translating it yields CASSPTGWSPNYGYTF.